The present TCR beta chain was sequenced within a study of T cells in Graves' hyperthyroidism and ophthalmopathy. This clonotype was picked up many times. CDR1 DFQATT and CDR2 SNEGSKA come from the germline V gene (reference sequence). This CDR3 contains 15 residues. Trimming at V came to 0 bases and at J to 7 bases, leaving 6 bases not matched to a gene. RNA transcripts gave rise to amplified TCR beta CDR3 regions. The HTBI primer set was used in a first-round RT-PCR of the TCR CDR3. TCRdb analysed the multiplex PCR reads with MiXCR anew, one entry per CDR3 protein. The sample contains 300,000 to 450,000 distinct CDR3 sequences, less than 15% of which appear only once. Absent ophthalmopathy progression within 18 months defined stable Graves' hyperthyroidism. Recently diagnosed hyperthyroidism of less than 2 months' duration affected patients aged 18 to 65.

The specimen sequenced was blood. The sequence derives from a woman aged 18-29 years with Graves' hyperthyroidism. The rearrangement links TRBV20-1 to TRBJ2-1; 10 nucleotides align to TRBD2. CDR3 coding DNA: TGCAGTGCTAGAGAAGCGGGGGGGCCGGGGAATGAGCAGTTCTTC. Protein sequence: CSAREAGGPGNEQFF.